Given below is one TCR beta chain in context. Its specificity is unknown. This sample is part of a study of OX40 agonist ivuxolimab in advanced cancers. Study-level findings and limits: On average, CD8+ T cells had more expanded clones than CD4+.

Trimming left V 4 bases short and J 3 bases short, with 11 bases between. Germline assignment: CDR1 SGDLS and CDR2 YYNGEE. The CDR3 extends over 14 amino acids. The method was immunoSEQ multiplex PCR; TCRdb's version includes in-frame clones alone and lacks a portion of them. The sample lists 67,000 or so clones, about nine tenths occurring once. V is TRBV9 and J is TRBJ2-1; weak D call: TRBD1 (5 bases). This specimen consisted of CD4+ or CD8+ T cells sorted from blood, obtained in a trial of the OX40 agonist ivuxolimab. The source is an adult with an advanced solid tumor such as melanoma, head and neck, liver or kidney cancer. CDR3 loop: CASSLLDSYNEQFF. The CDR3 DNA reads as TGTGCCAGCAGCCTTTTAGACAGCTACAATGAGCAGTTCTTC. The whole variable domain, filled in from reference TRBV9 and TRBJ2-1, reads DSGVTQTPKHLITATGQRVTLRCSPRSGDLSVYWYQQSLDQGLQFLIQYYNGEERAKGNILERFSAQQFPDLHSELNLSSLELGDSALYFCASSLLDSYNEQFFGPGTRLTVL.